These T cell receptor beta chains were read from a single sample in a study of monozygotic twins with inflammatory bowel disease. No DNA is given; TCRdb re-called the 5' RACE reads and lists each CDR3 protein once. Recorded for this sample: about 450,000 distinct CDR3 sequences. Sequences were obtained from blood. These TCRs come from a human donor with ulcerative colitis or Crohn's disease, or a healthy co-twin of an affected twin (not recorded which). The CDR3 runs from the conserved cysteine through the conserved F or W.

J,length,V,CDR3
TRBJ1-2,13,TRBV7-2,CASSEQGGRGYTF
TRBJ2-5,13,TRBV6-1,CASKGQLQETQYF
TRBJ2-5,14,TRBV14,CASSQGGFQETQYF
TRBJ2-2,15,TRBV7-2,CASSREGLYTGELFF
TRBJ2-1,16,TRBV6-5,CASSFYGGGSYNEQFF
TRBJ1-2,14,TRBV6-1,CASRGSVGNYGYTF
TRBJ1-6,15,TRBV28,CASSPGTGLNSPLHF
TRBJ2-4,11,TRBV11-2,CASSSFNIQYF
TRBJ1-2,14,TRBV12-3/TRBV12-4,CASSTGTGIYGYTF
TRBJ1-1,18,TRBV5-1,CASSLAGTVKAGSTEAFF
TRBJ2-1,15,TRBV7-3,CASSLASGANNEQFF
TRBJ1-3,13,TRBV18,CASSPFSGNTIYF
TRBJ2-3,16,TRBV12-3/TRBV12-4,CASRTGGGGGTDTQYF
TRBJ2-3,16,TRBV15,CATSRDRAGPTDTQYF
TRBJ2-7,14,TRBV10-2,CASSLGLSSGEQYF
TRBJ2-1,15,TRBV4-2,CASSQVAGGPYEQFF
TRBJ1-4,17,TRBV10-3,CAISESGPLQANEKLFF
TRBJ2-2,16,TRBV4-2,CASSQEPGEVTGELFF
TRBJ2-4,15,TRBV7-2,CASSLGIGGQNIQYF
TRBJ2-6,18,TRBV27,CASSLAGTGYSGANVLTF
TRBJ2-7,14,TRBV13,CASSLRTVQGPQYF
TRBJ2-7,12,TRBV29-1,CSACQSPYEQYF
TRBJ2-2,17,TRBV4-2,CASSQDPSGSYTGELFF
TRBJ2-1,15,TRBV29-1,CSVDKARFSYNEQFF
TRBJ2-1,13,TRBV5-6,CASSLGRSNEQFF
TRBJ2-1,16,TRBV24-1,CATSDLQPGGYNEQFF
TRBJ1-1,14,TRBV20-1,CSAAGDRSLLGAFF
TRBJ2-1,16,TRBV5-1,CASSLGGGWSYNEQFF
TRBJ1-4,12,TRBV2,CASRLTGVELFF
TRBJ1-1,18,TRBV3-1,CASSPHPGTPFMNTEAFF
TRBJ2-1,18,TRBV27,CASSLLPGTASSYNEQFF
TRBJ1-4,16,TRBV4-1,CASSQDSGLQNEKLFF
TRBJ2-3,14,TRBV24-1,CATSDRQGTDTQYF
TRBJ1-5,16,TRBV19,CASSIDRGSLNQPQHF
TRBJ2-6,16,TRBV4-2,CASSQEVGSGANVLTF
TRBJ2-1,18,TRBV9,CASSVEGSGRGSYNEQFF
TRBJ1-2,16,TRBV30,CAWSVLVGTDRYGYTF
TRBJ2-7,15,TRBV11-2,CASSFGAGIAYEQYF
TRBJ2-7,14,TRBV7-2,CASSLKAVWGEQYF
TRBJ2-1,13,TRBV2,CAIPANSYNEQFF
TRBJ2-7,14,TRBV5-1,CASSLIPGPYEQYF
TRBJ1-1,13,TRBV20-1,CSAKAVVNTEAFF
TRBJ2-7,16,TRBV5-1,CASSLTGTSGAYEQYF
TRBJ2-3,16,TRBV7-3,CASSELAGGPGDTQYF
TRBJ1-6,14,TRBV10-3,CAISERDVNSPLHF
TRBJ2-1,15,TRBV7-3,CASSQFGGTRNEQFF
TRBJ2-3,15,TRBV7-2,CASSSIAGATDTQYF
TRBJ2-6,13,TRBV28,CASKGVGANVLTF
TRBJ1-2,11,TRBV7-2,CASSLVYGYTF
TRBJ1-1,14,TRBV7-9,CASSPGTGGPEAFF
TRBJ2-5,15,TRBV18,CASSPRTGVMETQYF